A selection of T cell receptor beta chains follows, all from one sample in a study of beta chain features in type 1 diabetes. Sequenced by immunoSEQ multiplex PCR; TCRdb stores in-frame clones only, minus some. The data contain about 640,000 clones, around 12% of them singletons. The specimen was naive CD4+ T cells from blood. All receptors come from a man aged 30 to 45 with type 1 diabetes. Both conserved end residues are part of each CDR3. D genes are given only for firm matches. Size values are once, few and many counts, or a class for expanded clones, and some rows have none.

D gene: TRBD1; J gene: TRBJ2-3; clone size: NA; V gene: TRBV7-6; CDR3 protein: CASSLGQTTDTQYF; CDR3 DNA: TGTGCCAGCAGCCTGGGACAGACTACAGATACGCAGTATTTT
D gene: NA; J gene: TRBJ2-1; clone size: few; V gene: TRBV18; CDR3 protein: CASSYGAAQDEQFF; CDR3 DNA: TGTGCCAGCTCATACGGGGCCGCGCAGGATGAGCAGTTCTTC
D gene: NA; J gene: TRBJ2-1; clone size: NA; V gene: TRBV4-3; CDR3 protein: CASSQEGGNEQFF; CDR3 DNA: TGCGCCAGCAGCCAAGAGGGGGGAAATGAGCAGTTCTTC
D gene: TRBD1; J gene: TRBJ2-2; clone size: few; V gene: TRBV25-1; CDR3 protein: CASSEGTGFTGELFF; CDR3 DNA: TGTGCCAGCAGTGAAGGGACAGGGTTCACCGGGGAGCTGTTTTTT
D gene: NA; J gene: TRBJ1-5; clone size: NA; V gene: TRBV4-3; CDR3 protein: CASSQALDSQPQHF; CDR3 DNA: TGCGCCAGCAGCCAAGCGCTGGATTCCCAGCCCCAGCATTTT
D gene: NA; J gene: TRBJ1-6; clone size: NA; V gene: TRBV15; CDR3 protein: CATRVRSYNSPLHF; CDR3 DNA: TGTGCCACCAGGGTTCGGTCCTATAATTCACCCCTCCACTTT
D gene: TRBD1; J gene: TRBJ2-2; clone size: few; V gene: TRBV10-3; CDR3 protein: CAITTQGAANTGELFF; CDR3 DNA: TGTGCCATCACCACACAGGGGGCAGCGAACACCGGGGAGCTGTTTTTT
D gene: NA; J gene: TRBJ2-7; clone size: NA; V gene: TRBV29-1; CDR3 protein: CSVEDPYEQYF; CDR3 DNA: TGCAGCGTTGAAGATCCCTACGAGCAGTACTTC
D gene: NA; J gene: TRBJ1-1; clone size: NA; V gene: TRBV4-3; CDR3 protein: CASSQDITEGYFIF; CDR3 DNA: TGCGCCAGCAGCCAAGATATAACGGAGGGGTATTTTATCTTT
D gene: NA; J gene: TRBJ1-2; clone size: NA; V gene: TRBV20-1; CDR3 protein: CSASPQAGYTF; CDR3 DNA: TGCAGTGCTAGTCCACAGGCCGGCTACACCTTC
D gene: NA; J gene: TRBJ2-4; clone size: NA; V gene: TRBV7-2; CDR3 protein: CASSLELVVGNIQYF; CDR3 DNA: TGTGCCAGCAGCTTAGAACTAGTGGTGGGAAACATTCAGTACTTC
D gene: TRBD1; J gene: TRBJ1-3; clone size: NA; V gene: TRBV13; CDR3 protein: CASSFEIDRVGNTIYF; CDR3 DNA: TGTGCCAGCAGCTTCGAAATCGACAGGGTTGGAAACACCATATATTTT
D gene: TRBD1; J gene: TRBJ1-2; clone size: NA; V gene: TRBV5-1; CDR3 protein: CASSSSRDRVVYGYTF; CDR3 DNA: TGCGCCAGCAGCTCTAGCCGAGACAGGGTCGTCTATGGCTACACCTTC
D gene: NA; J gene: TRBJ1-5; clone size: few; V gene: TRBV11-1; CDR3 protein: CASSPTSGAHQPQHF; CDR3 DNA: TGTGCCAGCAGCCCAACTTCAGGGGCACATCAGCCCCAGCATTTT
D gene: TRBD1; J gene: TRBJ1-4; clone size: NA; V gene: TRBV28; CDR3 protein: CASSSGQDGEKLFF; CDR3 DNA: TGTGCCAGCAGTTCCGGACAGGATGGGGAAAAACTGTTTTTT
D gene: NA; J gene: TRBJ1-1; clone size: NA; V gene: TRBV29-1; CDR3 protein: CSVVRAPDTEAFF; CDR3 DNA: TGCAGCGTTGTACGGGCCCCGGACACTGAAGCTTTCTTT
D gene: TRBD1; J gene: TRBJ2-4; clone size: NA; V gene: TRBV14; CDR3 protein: CASSQPDRLSIQYF; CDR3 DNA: TGTGCCAGCAGCCAACCGGACAGGCTGAGCATTCAGTACTTC
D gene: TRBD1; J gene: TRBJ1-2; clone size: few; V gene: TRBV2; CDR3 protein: CASSYRGPGGYTF; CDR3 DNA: TGTGCCAGCAGCTACAGGGGGCCGGGTGGCTACACCTTC
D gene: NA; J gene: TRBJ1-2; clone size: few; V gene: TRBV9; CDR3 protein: CASSVGAAGYTF; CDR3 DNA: TGTGCCAGCAGCGTAGGTGCTGCTGGCTACACCTTC
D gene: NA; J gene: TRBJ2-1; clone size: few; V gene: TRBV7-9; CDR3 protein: CASSLDSNEQFF; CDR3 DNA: TGTGCCAGCAGCCTGGACAGCAATGAGCAGTTCTTC
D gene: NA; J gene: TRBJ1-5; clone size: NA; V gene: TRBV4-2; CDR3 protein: CASSQGADQPQHF; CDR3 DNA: TGTGCCAGCAGCCAGGGAGCGGATCAGCCCCAGCATTTT
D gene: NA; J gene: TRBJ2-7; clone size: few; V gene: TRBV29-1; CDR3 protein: CSVEGSNYEQYF; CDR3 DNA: TGCAGCGTTGAGGGCAGCAATTACGAGCAGTACTTC
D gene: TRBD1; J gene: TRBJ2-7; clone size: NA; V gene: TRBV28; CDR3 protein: CASRSPGQGYNEQYF; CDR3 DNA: TGTGCCAGCAGATCACCGGGACAGGGGTACAACGAGCAGTACTTC
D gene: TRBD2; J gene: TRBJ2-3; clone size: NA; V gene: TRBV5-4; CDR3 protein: CASSFASGDSDTQYF; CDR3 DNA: TGTGCCAGCAGCTTCGCTAGCGGGGATTCAGATACGCAGTATTTT
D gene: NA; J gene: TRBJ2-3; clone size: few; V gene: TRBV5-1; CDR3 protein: CASSLASASTDTQYF; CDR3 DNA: TGCGCCAGCAGCTTGGCTTCAGCTAGCACAGATACGCAGTATTTT
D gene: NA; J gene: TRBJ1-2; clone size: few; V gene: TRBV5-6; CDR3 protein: CASSFMGGYTF; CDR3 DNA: TGTGCCAGCAGCTTTATGGGCGGCTACACCTTC
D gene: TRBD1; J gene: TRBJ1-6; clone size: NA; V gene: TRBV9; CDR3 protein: CASSVGQLYNSPLHF; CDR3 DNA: TGTGCCAGCAGCGTGGGACAGCTCTATAATTCACCCCTCCACTTT
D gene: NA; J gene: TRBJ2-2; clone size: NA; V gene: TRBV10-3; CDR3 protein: CAISERRGHTGELFF; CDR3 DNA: TGTGCCATCAGTGAACGCAGGGGTCACACCGGGGAGCTGTTTTTT
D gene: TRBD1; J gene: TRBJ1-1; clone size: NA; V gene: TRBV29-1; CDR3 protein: CSVEDRGRNTEAFF; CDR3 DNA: TGCAGCGTTGAAGACAGGGGGCGGAACACTGAAGCTTTCTTT
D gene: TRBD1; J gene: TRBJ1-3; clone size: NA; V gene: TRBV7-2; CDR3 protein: CASSQGQRNTIYF; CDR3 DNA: TGTGCCAGCAGCCAGGGACAGAGAAACACCATATATTTT
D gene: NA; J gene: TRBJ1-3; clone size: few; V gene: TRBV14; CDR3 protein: CASSQVGGYSGNTIYF; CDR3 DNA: TGTGCCAGCAGCCAAGTTGGGGGCTACTCTGGAAACACCATATATTTT
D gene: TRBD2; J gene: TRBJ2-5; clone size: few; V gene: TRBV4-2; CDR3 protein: CASSQDLIAGGQTQYF; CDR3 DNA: TGTGCCAGCAGCCAAGATTTAATAGCGGGGGGGCAGACCCAGTACTTC
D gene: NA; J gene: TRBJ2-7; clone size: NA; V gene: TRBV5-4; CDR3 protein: CASSLEQTSYEQYF; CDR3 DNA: TGTGCCAGCAGCTTGGAACAGACCTCCTACGAGCAGTACTTC
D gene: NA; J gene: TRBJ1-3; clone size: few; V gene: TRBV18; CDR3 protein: CASSPGESSGNTIYF; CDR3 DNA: TGTGCCAGCTCACCAGGAGAGAGCTCTGGAAACACCATATATTTT
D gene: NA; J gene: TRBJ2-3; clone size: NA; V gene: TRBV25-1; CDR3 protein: CASQDLGTDTQYF; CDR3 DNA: TGTGCCAGCCAGGACCTCGGCACAGATACGCAGTATTTT
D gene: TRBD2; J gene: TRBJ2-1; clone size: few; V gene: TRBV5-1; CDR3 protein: CASSLTSGGNNEQFF; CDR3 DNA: TGCGCCAGCAGCCTGACTAGCGGGGGGAATAATGAGCAGTTCTTC
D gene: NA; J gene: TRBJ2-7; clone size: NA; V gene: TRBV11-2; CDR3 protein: CASSPSGYEQYF; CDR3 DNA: TGTGCCAGCAGCCCTTCAGGGTACGAGCAGTACTTC
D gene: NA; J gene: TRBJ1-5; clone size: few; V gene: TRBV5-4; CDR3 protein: CAIYWPIGQLENQPQHF; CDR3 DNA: TGTGCCATCTATTGGCCGATTGGACAGCTGGAAAATCAGCCCCAGCATTTT
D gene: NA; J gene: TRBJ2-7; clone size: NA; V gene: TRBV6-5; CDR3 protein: CASTGQNYEQYF; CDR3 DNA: TGTGCCAGCACGGGGCAGAATTACGAGCAGTACTTC
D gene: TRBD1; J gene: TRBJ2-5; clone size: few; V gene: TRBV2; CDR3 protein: CASSLTGETQYF; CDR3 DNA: TGTGCCAGCAGTTTGACAGGGGAGACCCAGTACTTC
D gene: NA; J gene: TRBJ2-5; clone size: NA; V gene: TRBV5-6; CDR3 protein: CASSFGRVETQYF; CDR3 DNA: TGTGCCAGCAGCTTTGGGCGCGTGGAGACCCAGTACTTC
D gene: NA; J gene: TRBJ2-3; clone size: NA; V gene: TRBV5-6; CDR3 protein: CASSLAAGSTDTQYF; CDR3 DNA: TGTGCCAGCAGCTTGGCGGCAGGGAGCACAGATACGCAGTATTTT
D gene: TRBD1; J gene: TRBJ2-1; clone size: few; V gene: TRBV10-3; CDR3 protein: CAISPGQGAENEQFF; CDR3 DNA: TGTGCCATCAGCCCGGGACAGGGGGCTGAAAATGAGCAGTTCTTC